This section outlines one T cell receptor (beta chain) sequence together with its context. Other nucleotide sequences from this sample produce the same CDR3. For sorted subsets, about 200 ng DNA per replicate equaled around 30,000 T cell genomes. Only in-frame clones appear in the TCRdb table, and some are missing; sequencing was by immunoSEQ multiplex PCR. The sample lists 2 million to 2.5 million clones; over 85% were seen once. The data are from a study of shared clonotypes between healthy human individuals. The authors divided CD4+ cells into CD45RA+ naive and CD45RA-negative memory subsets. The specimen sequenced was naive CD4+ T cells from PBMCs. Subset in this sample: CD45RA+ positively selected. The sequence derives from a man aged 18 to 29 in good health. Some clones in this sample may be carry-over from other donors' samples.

CDR3 in amino acids: CASRGGDTQYF. DNA of the CDR3: TGTGCCAGCCGTGGTGGAGATACGCAGTATTTT. The chain combines TRBV6-6 with TRBJ2-3; D unresolved. The CDR3 is made up of 11 amino acids. Germline CDR1 is MNHNY and CDR2 is SVGAGI (reference sequence). Trimming cost V 8 bases and J 5 bases, with 8 bases left between them.